The 24 T cell receptor beta chains in this list originate from one sample, sequenced in a study of CD8 T cells in Susac syndrome. Random hexamers were used to reverse transcribe an amount of roughly 0.45 to 1 ug RNA. TCRdb reanalysed the immunoSEQ multiplex PCR reads using MiXCR and keeps one entry per CDR3 protein. The sample carries about 400,000 distinct CDR3 sequences, 85% recorded once. The material sequenced was CD8+ T cells from PBMCs. The receptors derive from a human donor with multiple sclerosis.

The chain employs TRBV12-5 and TRBJ1-5, with 7 bases that match TRBD1. This CDR3 has 15 residues. Per germline, CDR1 LGHNT and CDR2 FRNRAP. V shed 1 base and J 5 bases; nucleotides not matched to a gene: 5. The CDR3 DNA reads TGTGCTAGTGGTTTGGGACAGGGAGCTGATCAGCCCCAGCATTTT. It translates to CASGLGQGADQPQHF.

In the case of this clonotype: At one of its ends the junction is not consistent with the germline gene, which may arise from a read error. The CDR3 sequence: CASSLELNPGELFF. CDR3 in DNA: TGTGCCAGCAGCTTAGAGCTGAACCCCGGGGAGCTGTTTTTT. The chain is built from TRBV7-9 and TRBJ2-2; D call uncertain. There are 14 residues in the CDR3. Germline V gene lookup returns CDR1 SEHNR and CDR2 FQNEAQ (reference sequence).

V is TRBV25-1 and J is TRBJ1-1; D call uncertain. The germline V and J ends were trimmed by 7 bases and 4 bases, with 13 bases remaining between them. This CDR3 region has 13 residues. Germline V gene lookup returns CDR1 MGHDK and CDR2 SYGVNS. The CDR3 region has the DNA TGTGCCAGCAACCCGGGAGGTGTCACTGAAGCTTTCTTT. This codes for CASNPGGVTEAFF. The full variable domain, rest sourced from reference TRBV25-1 and TRBJ1-1, is EADIYQTPRYLVIGTGKKITLECSQTMGHDKMYWYQQDPGMELHLIHYSYGVNSTEKGDLSSESTVSRIRTEHFPLTLESARPSHTSQYLCASNPGGVTEAFFGQGTRLTVV.

The rearrangement uses TRBV29-1 and TRBJ2-3, with 9 bases lining up with TRBD1. The CDR3 has 14 amino acids. The trim removed 3 bases at V and 6 bases at J, leaving 7 bases unmatched. The V gene's germline CDR1 is SQVTM and CDR2 ANQGSEA. DNA for the CDR3: TGCAGCGTTGATCTGGACAGGGGCCCCGATACGCAGTATTTT. Its protein is CSVDLDRGPDTQYF.

V usage is TRBV18 and J usage is TRBJ2-7; 8 nucleotides match TRBD1. J was trimmed by 2 bases and V by 8 bases; bases with no gene match: 8. Germline-derived CDR1 and CDR2 are KGHSH and LQKENI. The CDR3 covers 14 residues. CDR3 region: CASPPPGGTYEQYF. DNA of the CDR3: TGTGCCAGCCCCCCCCCAGGGGGCACCTACGAGCAGTACTTC. The full variable domain, in which reference TRBV18 and TRBJ2-7 provide the parts outside the CDR3, is NAGVMQNPRHLVRRRGQEARLRCSPMKGHSHVYWYRQLPEEGLKFMVYLQKENIIDESGMPKERFSAEFPKEGPSILRIQQVVRGDSAAYFCASPPPGGTYEQYFGPGTRLTVT.

The sample holds a few counts of this clonotype. The V and J genes are TRBV4-1 and TRBJ1-1; D may be TRBD1 (5 bases). Germline assignment: CDR1 MGHRA and CDR2 YSYEKL. The V end was cut by 1 base, the J end by 0 bases, with 9 bases between. The CDR3 is made up of 15 amino acids. Written as DNA, the CDR3 is TGCGCCAGCAGCCAAGTCGGGGGTATGAACACTGAAGCTTTCTTT. Translated, it gives CASSQVGGMNTEAFF.

This clonotype was counted a single time. A junction end diverges from the germline sequence, so it may reflect a read error. V is TRBV10-3 and J is TRBJ1-1, with D unresolved. Germline CDR1 is ENHRY and CDR2 is SYGVKD. This CDR3 comprises 13 residues. In nucleotides, the CDR3 is TGTGCCACCAGTGAGTCAGTGAACACTGAAGTTTTCTTT. Translating it yields CATSESVNTEVFF.

The V and J genes are TRBV29-1 and TRBJ2-3; unclear D gene. CDR1 and CDR2 from the germline V gene are SQVTM and ANQGSEA. This CDR3 is 12 amino acids long. V was shortened by 4 bases and J by 5 bases, with 10 bases between the two germline ends. CDR3 in amino acids: CSVARPEDTQYF. CDR3 sequence (DNA): TGCAGCGTTGCCCGTCCCGAAGATACGCAGTATTTT.

This clonotype was seen only a few times. This chain connects TRBV7-9 to TRBJ2-7; D is unclear. Trimming removed 4 bases at V and 2 bases at J, with 6 bases between. Per germline, CDR1 SEHNR and CDR2 FQNEAQ (reference sequence). The CDR3 consists of 12 residues. The CDR3 sequence is CASSSLTYEQYF. CDR3 in DNA: TGTGCCAGCAGCTCCCTCACCTACGAGCAGTACTTC.

The chain joins TRBV4-1 to TRBJ2-1; possibly TRBD2 for D (6 bases). The CDR3 has 14 residues. The germline V and J ends were trimmed by 1 base and 9 bases, with 13 bases remaining between them. Germline CDR1 is MGHRA and CDR2 is YSYEKL. The DNA for the CDR3 is TGCGCCAGCAGCCAAGTAACCGGGAGCAGTGAGCAGTTCTTC. It codes for CASSQVTGSSEQFF.

This chain connects TRBV20-1 to TRBJ2-7; 8 nucleotides match TRBD1. Germline assignment: CDR1 DFQATT and CDR2 SNEGSKA (reference sequence). V shed 0 bases, J shed 2 bases, and the junction held 9 bases outside the gene matches. The CDR3 is made up of 16 amino acids. CDR3 DNA sequence: TGCAGTGCTAGAGATTTCGCAGGGGGCGATACCTACGAGCAGTACTTC. This translates into CSARDFAGGDTYEQYF.

This chain links TRBV28 with TRBJ2-1, with TRBD1 matching 9 bases. With 1 base clipped from V and 7 bases from J, the junction kept 5 bases outside the gene matches. Germline CDR1 MDHEN, CDR2 SYDVKM. CDR3 size: 15 residues. CDR3 in DNA: TGTGCCAGCAGTTTATCACAGGGGGCGGTGAATGAGCAGTTCTTC. This gives the protein CASSLSQGAVNEQFF.

The CDR3 DNA reads TGTGCCAGCAGTGACCCCTCGAGCGGATTCTCCTACGAGCAGTACTTC. Translating it yields CASSDPSSGFSYEQYF. This rearrangement joins TRBV2 to TRBJ2-7, with a tentative D call TRBD2 (5 bases). Germline CDR1 reads SNHLY; CDR2 reads FYNNEI. V lost 3 bases and J lost 0, with 15 bases in between. The CDR3 is made up of 16 amino acids.

The chain links TRBV4-1 to TRBJ2-6; 11 bases line up with TRBD2. The CDR3 consists of 20 residues. V was clipped by 2 bases and J by 1 base; unmatched bases: 10. CDR1 and CDR2 (germline): MGHRA, YSYEKL. Here the CDR3 reads CASSQYTQLAGVSGANVLTF. CDR3 nucleotides: TGCGCCAGCAGCCAATACACCCAACTAGCGGGAGTTTCTGGGGCCAACGTCCTGACTTTC.

V usage is TRBV27 and J usage is TRBJ1-4, with 7 nucleotides matching TRBD1. The CDR3 runs 15 residues. V lost 6 bases to trimming and J lost 3 bases; unmatched junction nucleotides: 7. Per the germline V gene, CDR1 is MNHEY and CDR2 is SMNVEV (reference sequence). CDR3 loop: CASSKDRVPNEKLFF. The CDR3 nucleotides read TGTGCCAGCAGCAAAGACAGGGTTCCTAATGAAAAACTGTTTTTT. Looking up the rest from reference TRBV27 and TRBJ1-4 gives the full variable domain: EAQVTQNPRYLITVTGKKLTVTCSQNMNHEYMSWYRQDPGLGLRQIYYSMNVEVTDKGDVPEGYKVSRKEKRNFPLILESPSPNQTSLYFCASSKDRVPNEKLFFGSGTQLSVL.

The chain recombines TRBV6-1 with TRBJ1-5, with a weak D call TRBD1 (6 bases). Trimming cost V 5 bases and J 3 bases, with 11 bases left between them. CDR1 is MNHNS, CDR2 SASEGT, per germline. CDR3 length equals 14 residues. The CDR3: CASSRDILNQPQHF. In DNA, the CDR3 is TGTGCCAGCAGTAGGGACATCCTCAATCAGCCCCAGCATTTT.

The V and J genes are TRBV5-1 and TRBJ2-2; no firm D call. Trimming cost V 3 bases and J 8 bases, with 5 bases left between them. Per germline, CDR1 SGHRS and CDR2 YFSETQ. The CDR3 extends over 11 amino acids. CDR3 protein: CASSSHGELFF. The CDR3 DNA follows: TGCGCCAGCAGCTCCCATGGGGAGCTGTTTTTT.

The J gene is TRBJ2-7, the V gene TRBV4-1, with TRBD1 matching over 9 bases. J was trimmed by 0 bases and V by 3 bases; bases with no gene match: 6. CDR3 length: 16 residues. Germline CDR1 is MGHRA and CDR2 is YSYEKL. The CDR3, as DNA: TGCGCCAGCAGCCACGCCGGGACAGGGAGCTCCTACGAGCAGTACTTC. This sequence encodes CASSHAGTGSSYEQYF.

V and J are TRBV5-4 and TRBJ2-5, with 7 nucleotides matching TRBD1. After removal of 1 base from V and 4 bases from J, the junction contained 10 bases not matched to a gene. Germline V gives CDR1 SGHNT, CDR2 YYREEE (reference sequence). CDR3 length: 16 amino acids. The CDR3, as DNA: TGTGCCAGCAGCTTGACAGGGGAGCCGGTGGGAGAGACCCAGTACTTC. It yields the protein CASSLTGEPVGETQYF.

The chain employs TRBV27 and TRBJ2-7; D unresolved. The CDR3 length is 15 residues. Germline values: CDR1 MNHEY, CDR2 SMNVEV (reference sequence). Deletions cut 1 base from V and 2 bases from J, with 12 bases between. CDR3 bases: TGTGCCAGCAGTTTATTTACAGAAAAGACCTACGAGCAGTACTTC. Translated, it gives CASSLFTEKTYEQYF.

The rearrangement links TRBV6-1 to TRBJ1-6; D is undetermined. Germline CDR1 MNHNS, CDR2 SASEGT. This CDR3 has 13 amino acids. Trimming pared 3 bases from V and 10 bases from J, leaving 10 bases between. The CDR3 is CASSENFSSPLHF. The CDR3, as DNA: TGTGCCAGCAGTGAGAATTTCAGCTCACCCCTCCACTTT.

The CDR3 sequence is CSAFPGTSLVGRYEQYF. The CDR3 nucleotides are TGCAGTGCTTTTCCCGGGACTAGCTTAGTTGGTCGCTACGAGCAGTACTTC. This sequence joins TRBV20-1 and TRBJ2-7, with 9 bases matching TRBD2. The CDR3 is 17 residues long. V lost 5 bases, J lost 3 bases, and 17 bases stayed unmatched. In germline, CDR1 is DFQATT, CDR2 SNEGSKA (reference sequence).

The V call is TRBV6-1, the J call TRBJ1-3; unclear D gene. The CDR3 is 14 amino acids. Germline-derived CDR1 and CDR2 are MNHNS and SASEGT. Trimming cost V 1 base and J 7 bases, with 11 bases left between them. The CDR3: CASSEEGGWNTIYF. The CDR3 DNA follows: TGTGCCAGCAGTGAAGAGGGAGGGTGGAACACCATATATTTT.

There are a few counts of this clonotype. The chain recombines TRBV7-9 with TRBJ1-6; D is undetermined. V was trimmed by 5 bases and J by 0 bases, leaving 5 bases between them. The CDR3 contains 14 residues. Germline-derived CDR1 and CDR2 are SEHNR and FQNEAQ (reference sequence). CDR3 coding DNA: TGTGCCAGCAGCGTTAGCTCCTATAATTCACCCCTCCACTTT. Amino acids: CASSVSSYNSPLHF.